Sequencing of this T cell receptor beta chain was carried out in a study of PD-1 blockade in classical Hodgkin lymphoma. As for the study in general: Patients were treated with nivolumab at 3 mg/kg, and this was given intravenously every 2 weeks.

Each and every patient relapsed after autologous stem cell transplantation, and patients got differing brentuximab vedotin exposure. The assay was immunoSEQ multiplex PCR, and TCRdb's table has in-frame clones only and misses some. The sample has about 58,000 clones, approximately 89% seen once. In the case of this clone: Antigen: not known.

Findings and caveats of the study: Patients newly diagnosed and complete responders had comparable baseline diversity.

Between the trimmed V and J ends, which lost 4 bases and 2 bases, there was a span of 9 bases. Germline loops: CDR1 SGHTA, CDR2 FQGNSA. The CDR3 is 14 amino acids. Sequenced here: peripheral blood mononuclear cells (PBMCs), sampled before the second cycle of nivolumab. The clonotype was recovered from a human donor with classical Hodgkin lymphoma. V and J are TRBV7-2 and TRBJ1-3; D is unresolved. CDR3 sequence: CASSSRDTGNTIYF. The CDR3, as DNA: TGTGCCAGCAGCTCCCGGGATACTGGAAACACCATATATTTT.